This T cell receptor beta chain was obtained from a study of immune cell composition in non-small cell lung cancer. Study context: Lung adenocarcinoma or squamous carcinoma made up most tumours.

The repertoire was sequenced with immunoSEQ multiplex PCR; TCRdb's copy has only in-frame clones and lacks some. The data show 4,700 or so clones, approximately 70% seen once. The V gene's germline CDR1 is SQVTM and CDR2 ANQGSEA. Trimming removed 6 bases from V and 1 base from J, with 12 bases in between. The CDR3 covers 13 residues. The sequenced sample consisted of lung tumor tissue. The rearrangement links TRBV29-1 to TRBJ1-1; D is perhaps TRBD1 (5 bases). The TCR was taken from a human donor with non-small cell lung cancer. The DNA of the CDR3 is TGCAGCGTGGCGGTTGGGGCGAACACTGAAGCTTTCTTT. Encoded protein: CSVAVGANTEAFF. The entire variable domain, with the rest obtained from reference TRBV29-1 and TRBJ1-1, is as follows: SAVISQKPSRDICQRGTSLTIQCQVDSQVTMMFWYRQQPGQSLTLIATANQGSEATYESGFVIDKFPISRPNLTFSTLTVSNMSPEDSSIYLCSVAVGANTEAFFGQGTRLTVV.